The subject of this entry is one TCR beta chain. Its specificity is not known. The data are from a study of cytomegalovirus exposure and HLA in healthy donors. Primers for the PCR totalled 60 Vbeta and 13 Jbeta. Produced via immunoSEQ multiplex PCR; TCRdb's table is partial and in-frame only. The sample lists approximately 160,000 clones, roughly 82% occurring once. Germline V gene lookup returns CDR1 KGHSH and CDR2 LQKENI. Trimming took 2 bases from V and 2 from J; bases not matched to a gene: 2. The CDR3 runs 15 residues. Findings and limits, study-wide: Previous analysis showed most TCR beta V segments were productive about 90% or about 30% of the time.

The J gene is TRBJ2-2, the V gene TRBV18; 7 nucleotides match TRBD1. The origin of this receptor is a girl aged 5 to 17 in good health and CMV-seropositive. What was sequenced was PBMCs. The CDR3 here is CASSPGTVNTGELFF. In DNA, the CDR3 is TGTGCCAGCTCACCAGGGACAGTCAACACCGGGGAGCTGTTTTTT.